The 26 T cell receptor beta chains below come from one sample, sequenced in a study of a mutant IDH1 vaccine in newly diagnosed glioma. The time point: week 23, last vaccination. Doses consisted of 300 ug of mutant IDH1 20-mer peptide each, paired with topical imiquimod. The antigens of these receptors remain unknown. The assay was immunoSEQ multiplex PCR, and TCRdb's table has in-frame clones only and misses some. The sample yields tens of thousands of clones, approximately 85% seen once. Sequenced here: PBMCs, sampled from a glioma patient whose treatment included an IDH1 peptide vaccine. Every receptor here comes from a man aged 30-40 years with glioma. Some clones in this sample may be carry-over from other donors' samples.

As to this clone: The sample carries other DNA sequences with the same CDR3. The CDR3 protein is CASSQGGSANTEAFF. DNA for the CDR3: TGTGCCAGCAGCCAAGGGGGTTCGGCTAACACTGAAGCTTTCTTT. This rearrangement joins TRBV14 to TRBJ1-1; D is unresolved. Trimming took 1 base from V and 2 from J, leaving 11 bases between them. CDR1 and CDR2 (germline): SGHDN, FVKESK. The CDR3 spans 15 residues.

The chain joins TRBV6-1 to TRBJ2-5; D not resolved. The DNA end is a closer match to TRBJ2-7, so the J assignment may be wrong. The CDR3 is made up of 12 amino acids. Per germline, CDR1 MNHNS and CDR2 SASEGT. CDR3: CASNDHTYEQYF. The CDR3 bases are TGTGCCAGCAATGACCATACCTACGAGCAGTACTTC.

This clone was seen once. The chain joins TRBV28 to TRBJ1-2; D not certain. The germline CDR1 and CDR2 sequences are MDHEN and SYDVKM. This CDR3 spans 13 amino acids. Trimming stripped 6 bases from V and 4 bases from J, with 12 bases between. CDR3: CASSPTATYGYTF. For the CDR3, the DNA is TGTGCCAGCAGCCCAACAGCGACCTATGGCTACACCTTC.

V is TRBV4-2 and J is TRBJ1-1; 10 bases fit TRBD1. The CDR3 has 16 amino acids. The germline V gene encodes CDR1 LGHNA and CDR2 YNFKEQ. J gave up 4 bases and V 0 bases, and 5 bases lay outside the gene matches. The CDR3 spells CASSQDSGQGFTEAFF. In DNA, the CDR3 is TGTGCCAGCAGCCAAGATTCGGGACAGGGGTTCACTGAAGCTTTCTTT.

The chain has TRBV4-2 and TRBJ2-3; 9 bases fit TRBD2. V lost 1 base, J lost 0 bases, and 2 bases stayed unmatched. The germline V gene has CDR1 LGHNA and CDR2 YNFKEQ. This CDR3 comprises 16 residues. The CDR3 loop reads CASSQVTSGSTDTQYF. CDR3 DNA: TGTGCCAGCAGCCAAGTGACTAGCGGTAGCACAGATACGCAGTATTTT.

The chain combines TRBV30 with TRBJ1-2, with D perhaps matching TRBD1 (5 bases). Per the germline V gene, CDR1 is GTSNPN and CDR2 is SVGIG (reference sequence). The germline V and J ends were trimmed by 0 bases and 8 bases, with 10 bases remaining between them. The length of the CDR3 is 12 residues. The CDR3 spells CAWSVRASGYTF. The CDR3 nucleotides read TGTGCCTGGAGTGTCAGGGCCTCAGGCTACACCTTC. Full variable domain (rest looked up from reference TRBV30 and TRBJ1-2): SQTIHQWPATLVQPVGSPLSLECTVEGTSNPNLYWYRQAAGRGLQLLFYSVGIGQISSEVPQNLSASRPQDRQFILSSKKLLLSDSGFYLCAWSVRASGYTFGSGTRLTVV.

This clone showed up just a few times. This sequence joins TRBV6-1 and TRBJ1-5, with D perhaps matching TRBD1 (6 bases). V lost 8 bases to trimming and J lost 1 base, with 12 bases between them. CDR1 and CDR2 (germline): MNHNS, SASEGT. The CDR3 has 14 amino acids. The CDR3 sequence: CASGGPVSNQPQHF. Here the CDR3 DNA reads TGTGCCAGCGGGGGGCCAGTAAGCAATCAGCCCCAGCATTTT.

The chain is built from TRBV6-4 and TRBJ2-3, with 12 bases aligning to TRBD2. Germline-derived CDR1 and CDR2 are MRHNA and SNTAGT. Trimming removed 4 bases from V and 2 bases from J; junction bases left unmatched: 4. The CDR3 runs 16 residues. Here the CDR3 reads CASSATSGSNTDTQYF. As DNA, the CDR3 is TGTGCCAGCAGTGCGACTAGCGGGAGTAACACAGATACGCAGTATTTT.

V gene TRBV5-1 combines with J gene TRBJ2-1; 9 bases align to TRBD1. The J segment lost 9 bases and the V segment lost 2 bases, leaving 6 bases of the junction unmatched. CDR1 is SGHRS and CDR2 is YFSETQ in the germline V gene. CDR3 length equals 14 residues. This CDR3 reads CASSFTGQGGEQFF. For the CDR3, the DNA is TGCGCCAGCAGCTTCACGGGACAGGGTGGTGAGCAGTTCTTC.

This chain connects TRBV18 to TRBJ2-1; 7 bases fit TRBD1. Germline V gives CDR1 KGHSH, CDR2 LQKENI. V gave up 6 bases and J gave up 0 bases; unmatched junction bases: 8. The CDR3 consists of 16 residues. The CDR3, as DNA: TGTGCCAGCTCGCTTGACAGGGTTAGCTCCTACAATGAGCAGTTCTTC. Translation gives CASSLDRVSSYNEQFF.

CDR3 residues: CASSLDRGGEQYF. The DNA of the CDR3 is TGTGCCAGCAGCTTGGACAGGGGGGGTGAGCAGTACTTC. This chain connects TRBV7-6 to TRBJ2-7; 10 nucleotides agree with TRBD1. The CDR3 loop spans 13 amino acids. The V gene end was trimmed by 3 bases and the J gene end by 7 bases; junction bases not matched to a gene: 3. Germline CDR1 is SGHVS and CDR2 is FNYEAQ.

CDR3 nucleotides: TGCGCCAGCAGCTTGGGTAGTATGACAGAGGAACTGTTTTTT. Its translation is CASSLGSMTEELFF. The chain carries TRBV5-1 and TRBJ1-4; D is possibly TRBD1 (5 bases). Germline-derived CDR1 and CDR2 are SGHRS and YFSETQ. There are 14 residues in the CDR3. Trimming took off 0 bases at V and 12 bases at J, with 15 bases between the two ends.

In its sample, this clone was seen a few times. J is TRBJ1-1 and V is TRBV6-1, with D hard to call. The CDR3 sequence is 13 residues long. The germline gives CDR1 MNHNS, CDR2 SASEGT. V was pared by 3 bases and J by 10 bases, with 15 bases between. CDR3 in amino acids: CASSDSEGLRAFF. The CDR3 DNA reads as TGTGCCAGCAGTGACTCCGAGGGTCTCCGAGCTTTCTTT.

This rearrangement joins TRBV6-1 to TRBJ2-1, with 7 positions matching TRBD1. This CDR3 contains 14 residues. Germline V lookup: CDR1 MNHNS, CDR2 SASEGT. J was trimmed by 5 bases and V by 10 bases; bases with no gene match: 11. CDR3 amino acids: CATADRDIDNEQFF. CDR3 DNA sequence: TGTGCCACCGCTGACAGGGATATCGACAATGAGCAGTTCTTC.

The chain combines TRBV5-1 with TRBJ2-7; possibly TRBD2 for D (6 bases). Germline lookup yields CDR1 SGHRS and CDR2 YFSETQ. The CDR3 totals 14 residues. V gave up 0 bases and J gave up 3 bases, with 10 bases separating them. This chain's CDR3 is CASSLGLVYYEQYF. For the CDR3, the DNA is TGCGCCAGCAGCTTGGGACTAGTGTACTACGAGCAGTACTTC.

This clone was observed a handful of times. V usage is TRBV5-6 and J usage is TRBJ1-4, with TRBD1 matching over 7 bases. CDR3 length equals 15 residues. V lost 0 bases, J lost 8 bases, and 7 bases stayed unmatched. The germline CDR1 and CDR2 sequences are SGHDT and YYEEEE. The CDR3 here is CASSLAKGAGEKLFF. The CDR3 nucleotides read TGTGCCAGCAGCTTGGCCAAGGGGGCTGGCGAAAAACTGTTTTTT. Based on the CDR3 plus reference TRBV5-6 and TRBJ1-4, the full variable domain is DAGVTQSPTHLIKTRGQQVTLRCSPKSGHDTVSWYQQALGQGPQFIFQYYEEEERQRGNFPDRFSGHQFPNYSSELNVNALLLGDSALYLCASSLAKGAGEKLFFGSGTQLSVL.

The chain uses TRBV13 and TRBJ2-7; TRBD1 matches at 10 bases. Germline CDR1 PRHDT, CDR2 FYEKMQ (reference sequence). This CDR3 has 15 amino acids. Germline trimming cut 4 bases from V and 4 bases from J; bases unmatched to any gene: 7. The DNA of the CDR3 is TGTGCCAGCAGCTCCCGACAGGGGGCTACTTACGAGCAGTACTTC. Protein product: CASSSRQGATYEQYF.

The chain uses TRBV19 and TRBJ2-2, with TRBD1 identical over 9 bases. This CDR3 is built from 16 residues. Unmatched junction bases numbered 10, after V lost 6 bases and J lost 5 bases. Looked up from germline, CDR1 is LNHDA and CDR2 is SQIVND (reference sequence). The CDR3 spells CASRSPGQGLTGELFF. The CDR3, as DNA: TGTGCCAGTAGGTCCCCGGGACAGGGTTTGACCGGGGAGCTGTTTTTT.

J is TRBJ1-3 and V is TRBV7-9; D unclear. Germline-derived CDR1 and CDR2 are SEHNR and FQNEAQ (reference sequence). There are 12 residues in the CDR3. Trimming took 3 bases from V and 4 from J, leaving 4 bases between them. The CDR3 region has the DNA TGTGCCAGCAGCTTTCTCGGAAACACCATATATTTT. It codes for CASSFLGNTIYF.

V usage is TRBV19 and J usage is TRBJ1-1; D might be TRBD1 (6 bases). The CDR3 is 13 amino acids. Trimming removed 8 bases from V and 3 bases from J, with 13 bases in between. The germline CDR1 and CDR2 sequences are LNHDA and SQIVND (reference sequence). The CDR3 region has the DNA TGTGCCAGTGGTCTCTACAGGGACACTGAAGCTTTCTTT. Its protein product is CASGLYRDTEAFF.

V and J are TRBV29-1 and TRBJ2-5; the D gene is possibly TRBD1 (6 bases). Trimming shortened V by 3 bases and J by 2 bases, and 10 bases separated the two germline ends. From germline, CDR1 is SQVTM and CDR2 ANQGSEA. The CDR3 has 13 amino acids. The chain's CDR3 is CSVESTGQETQYF. The CDR3 DNA reads TGCAGCGTTGAGTCTACAGGGCAAGAGACCCAGTACTTC.

This chain joins TRBV6-1 and TRBJ1-1, with 8 bases matching TRBD1. CDR1 is MNHNS, CDR2 SASEGT, per germline. Trimming removed 6 bases from V and 2 bases from J; junction bases left unmatched: 5. CDR3 length: 14 amino acids. CDR3: CASRPDRVNTEAFF. CDR3 bases: TGTGCCAGCAGACCGGACAGGGTTAACACTGAAGCTTTCTTT.

The V call is TRBV15, the J call TRBJ1-2; D possibly corresponds to TRBD1 (5 bases). Per germline, CDR1 LNHNV and CDR2 YYDKDF (reference sequence). The CDR3 consists of 17 residues. V was shortened by 1 base and J by 3 bases, with 18 bases between the two germline ends. The CDR3 spells CATSRAVKRGGDYGYTF. The CDR3 nucleotides are TGTGCCACCAGCAGAGCGGTAAAGCGCGGGGGTGACTATGGCTACACCTTC.

This chain connects TRBV27 to TRBJ2-3, with 12 bases lining up with TRBD2. CDR1 and CDR2 from the germline V gene are MNHEY and SMNVEV (reference sequence). V dropped 6 bases and J dropped 3; count of bases not matched to a gene: 7. This CDR3 is 16 amino acids long. The CDR3 DNA reads TGTGCCAGCAGAAGACTAGCGGGGGTGACAACAGATACGCAGTATTTT. Amino acid sequence: CASRRLAGVTTDTQYF.

The V and J genes are TRBV4-2 and TRBJ1-1, with a weak D call TRBD1 (6 bases). Germline CDR1 LGHNA, CDR2 YNFKEQ. The CDR3 has 13 residues. Trimming shortened V by 3 bases and J by 8 bases, and 13 bases separated the two germline ends. CDR3 in amino acids: CASSQDSRPEAFF. The CDR3 DNA follows: TGTGCCAGCAGCCAGGACAGTCGCCCCGAAGCTTTCTTT.

The gene calls are TRBV4-2 and TRBJ2-7; tentative D call: TRBD1 (6 bases). In germline, CDR1 is LGHNA, CDR2 YNFKEQ. The CDR3 consists of 13 residues. Trimming stripped 3 bases from V and 3 bases from J, with 9 bases between. The CDR3 region is CASSQRGGYEQYF. CDR3 DNA sequence: TGTGCCAGCAGCCAGAGAGGGGGCTACGAGCAGTACTTC.